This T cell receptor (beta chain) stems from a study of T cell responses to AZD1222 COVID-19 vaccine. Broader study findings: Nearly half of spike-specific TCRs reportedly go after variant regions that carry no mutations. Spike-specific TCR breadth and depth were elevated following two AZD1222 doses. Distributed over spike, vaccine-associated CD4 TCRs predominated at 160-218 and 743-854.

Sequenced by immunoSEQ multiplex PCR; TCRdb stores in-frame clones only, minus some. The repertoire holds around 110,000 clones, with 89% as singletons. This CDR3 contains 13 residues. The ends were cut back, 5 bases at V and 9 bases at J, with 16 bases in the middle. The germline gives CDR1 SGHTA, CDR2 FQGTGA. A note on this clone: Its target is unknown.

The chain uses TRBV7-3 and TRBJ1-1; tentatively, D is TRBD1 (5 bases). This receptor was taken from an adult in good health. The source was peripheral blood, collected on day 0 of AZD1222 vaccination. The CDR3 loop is CASSPGQGKKAFF. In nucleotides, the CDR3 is TGTGCCAGCAGCCCCGGGCAGGGAAAGAAAGCTTTCTTT.